The table lists the clone carrying this TCR beta chain with a few counts. As yet, its antigen is unknown. At one end the junction does not follow the germline gene, possibly because of a read error. Germline CDR1 is SGHTS and CDR2 is YDEGEE. This CDR3 is built from 16 residues. The study amplified TCR beta CDR3 regions using RNA transcripts. The authors performed first-round RT-PCR with HTBI primers and then a second-round multiplex PCR. Using its own MiXCR run on the multiplex PCR reads, TCRdb lists one record per CDR3 protein. The sample lists over a million distinct CDR3 sequences; 35% to 40% were seen once. This sample stems from a study of Graves' ophthalmopathy and Graves' hyperthyroidism. General study points: A model of 13 signatures distinguished ophthalmopathy from stable hyperthyroidism at approximately 89% sensitivity and 81.08% specificity. Blood contained most expanded thyroid clonotypes exceeding 0.001 frequency.

People with hyperthyroidism were aged 18 to 65 and newly diagnosed, under 2 months' duration. If patients had other autoimmune diseases, uncontrolled infections, pregnancy or lactation, they were excluded. Sequencing was carried out using peripheral blood or thyroid tissue (not recorded which). The sequence was collected from an adult man with Graves' hyperthyroidism. The genes are TRBV5-8 and TRBJ1-1, with TRBD1 matching over 8 bases. CDR3 DNA sequence: TGTGCCAACAGCTTAGTACCAGGGGGCACGAACACTGAAGCTTTCTTT. Protein sequence: CANSLVPGGTNTEAFF.